The clone carrying this TCR beta chain was observed a few times. The data are from a study of cytomegalovirus exposure and HLA in healthy donors. Study context: Inside one of the first data releases sat 75 million to 100 million unique TCRs taken from HLA-typed donors.

The CDR3 sequence is 15 residues long. V was pared by 3 bases and J by 0 bases, with 12 bases between. The primer mix had 60 Vbeta and 13 Jbeta primers. Original handling: Later, 80 million or so unique TCR beta chains were counted in an analysis, and roughly 11 million of them were shared. Clones were read by immunoSEQ multiplex PCR, and TCRdb kept only the in-frame ones, dropping some. Clone size and V and J calls were adopted from that table, with D and trimming inferred from the DNA. The sample shows about 130,000 clones, approximately 61% of them seen only once. This sequence was found in a human donor in good health. The gene calls are TRBV23-1 and TRBJ2-7; D possibly corresponds to TRBD1 (6 bases). Being an ORF, TRBV23-1 has a function that is uncertain. The sequencing sample was made of PBMCs. CDR3 amino acids: CASSHGQGSSYEQYF. CDR3 in DNA: TGCGCCAGCAGTCATGGGCAGGGGTCCTCCTACGAGCAGTACTTC.